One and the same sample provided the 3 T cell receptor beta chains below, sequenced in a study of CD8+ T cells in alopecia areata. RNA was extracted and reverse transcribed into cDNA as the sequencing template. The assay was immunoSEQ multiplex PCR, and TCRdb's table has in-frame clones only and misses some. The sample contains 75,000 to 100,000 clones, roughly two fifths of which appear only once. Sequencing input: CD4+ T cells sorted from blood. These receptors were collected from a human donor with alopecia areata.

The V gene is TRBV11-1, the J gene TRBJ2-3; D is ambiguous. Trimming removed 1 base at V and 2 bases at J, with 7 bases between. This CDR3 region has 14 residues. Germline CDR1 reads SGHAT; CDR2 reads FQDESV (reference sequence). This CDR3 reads CASSLGLVTDTQYF. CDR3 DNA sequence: TGTGCCAGCAGCTTAGGGCTCGTCACAGATACGCAGTATTTT.

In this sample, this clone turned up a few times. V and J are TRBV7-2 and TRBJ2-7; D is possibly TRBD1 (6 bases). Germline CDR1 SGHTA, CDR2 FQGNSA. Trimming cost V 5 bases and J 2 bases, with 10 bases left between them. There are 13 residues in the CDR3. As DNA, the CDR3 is TGTGCCAGCAGCCGACAGGTTCCCTACGAGCAGTACTTC. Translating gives CASSRQVPYEQYF. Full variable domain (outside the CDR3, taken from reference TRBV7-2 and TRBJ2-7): GAGVSQSPSNKVTEKGKDVELRCDPISGHTALYWYRQSLGQGLEFLIYFQGNSAPDKSGLPSDRFSAERTGGSVSTLTIQRTQQEDSAVYLCASSRQVPYEQYFGPGTRLTVT.

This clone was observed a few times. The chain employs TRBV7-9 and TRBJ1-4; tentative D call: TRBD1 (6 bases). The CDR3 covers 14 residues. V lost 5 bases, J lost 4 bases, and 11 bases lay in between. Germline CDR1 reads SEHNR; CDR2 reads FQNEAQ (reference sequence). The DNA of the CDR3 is TGTGCCAGCAGCACAGGGACGGTTAATGAAAAACTGTTTTTT. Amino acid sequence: CASSTGTVNEKLFF.